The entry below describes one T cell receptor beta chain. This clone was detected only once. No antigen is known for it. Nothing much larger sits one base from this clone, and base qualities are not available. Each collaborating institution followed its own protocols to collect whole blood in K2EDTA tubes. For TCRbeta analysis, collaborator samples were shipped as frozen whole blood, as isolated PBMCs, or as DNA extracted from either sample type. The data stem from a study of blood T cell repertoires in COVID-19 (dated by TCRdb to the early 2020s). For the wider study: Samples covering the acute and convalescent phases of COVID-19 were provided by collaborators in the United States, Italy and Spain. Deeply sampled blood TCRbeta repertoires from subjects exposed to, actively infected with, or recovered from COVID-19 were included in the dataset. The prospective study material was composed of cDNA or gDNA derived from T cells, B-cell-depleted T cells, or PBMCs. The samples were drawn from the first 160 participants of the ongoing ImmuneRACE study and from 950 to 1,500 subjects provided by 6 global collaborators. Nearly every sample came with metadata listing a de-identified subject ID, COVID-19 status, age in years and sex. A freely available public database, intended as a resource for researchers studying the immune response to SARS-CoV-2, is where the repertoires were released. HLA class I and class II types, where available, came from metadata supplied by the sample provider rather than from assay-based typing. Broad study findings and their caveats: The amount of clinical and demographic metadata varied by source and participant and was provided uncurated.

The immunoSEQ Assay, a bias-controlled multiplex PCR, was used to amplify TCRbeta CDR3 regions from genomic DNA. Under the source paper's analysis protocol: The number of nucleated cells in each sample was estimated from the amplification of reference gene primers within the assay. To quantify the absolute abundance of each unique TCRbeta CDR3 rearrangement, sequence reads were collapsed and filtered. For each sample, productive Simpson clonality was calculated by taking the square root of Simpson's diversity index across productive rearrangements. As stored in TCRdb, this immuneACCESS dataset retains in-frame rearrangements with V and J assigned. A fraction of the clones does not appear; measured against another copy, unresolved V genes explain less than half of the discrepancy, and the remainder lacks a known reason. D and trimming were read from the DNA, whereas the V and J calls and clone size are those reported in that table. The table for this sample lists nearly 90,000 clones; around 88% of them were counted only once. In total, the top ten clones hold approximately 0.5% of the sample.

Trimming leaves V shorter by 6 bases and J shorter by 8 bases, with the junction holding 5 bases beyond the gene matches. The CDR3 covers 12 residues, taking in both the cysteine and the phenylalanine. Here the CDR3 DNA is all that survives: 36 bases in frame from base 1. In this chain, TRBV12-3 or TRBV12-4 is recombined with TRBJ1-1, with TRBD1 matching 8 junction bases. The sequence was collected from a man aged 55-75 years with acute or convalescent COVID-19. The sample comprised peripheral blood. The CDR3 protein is CASSSTGAEAFF. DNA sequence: TGTGCCAGCAGCTCGACAGGGGCCGAAGCTTTCTTT.